This T cell receptor beta chain derives from a study of cytomegalovirus exposure and HLA in healthy donors. General study results and limits: Clusters of TCRs from the first cohort tended to co-occur in the approximately 130 validation repertoires (as a later analysis found). The study labeled roughly 160 TCR beta chains cytomegalovirus-associated. TCR sequences were mostly rare, though some public TCRs occurred in many donors.

Assay: immunoSEQ multiplex PCR; the TCRdb copy retains only in-frame clones and omits some. The sample carries approximately 230,000 clones, over 75% recorded once. Notes on this clone: What it binds is unknown.

Trimming took 7 bases from V and 0 from J, leaving 6 bases between them. This CDR3 is 12 amino acids long. The germline CDR1 and CDR2 sequences are MNHNY and SVGAGI (reference sequence). The sample was PBMCs. This clonotype was sampled from a man younger than 30 in good health and CMV-seropositive. The genes are TRBV6-6 and TRBJ1-2, with no clear D. DNA of the CDR3: TGTGCCAGCACGGGGACTAACTATGGCTACACCTTC. As protein: CASTGTNYGYTF.